Below are 19 T cell receptor beta chains sequenced from a single sample in a study of OX40 agonist ivuxolimab in advanced cancers. Produced via immunoSEQ multiplex PCR; TCRdb's table is partial and in-frame only. The data hold fewer than 55,000 clones, with 87% observed a single time. The starting material was CD4+ or CD8+ T cells sorted from blood, obtained in a trial of the OX40 agonist ivuxolimab. These receptors originate from an adult with an advanced solid tumor such as melanoma, head and neck, liver or kidney cancer.

This chain's CDR3 is CASSVSVTSYNSPLHF. The CDR3 DNA reads TGTGCCAGCAGTGTGTCGGTGACCTCCTATAATTCACCCCTCCACTTT. This chain joins TRBV2 and TRBJ1-6; D remains ambiguous. The germline CDR1 and CDR2 sequences are SNHLY and FYNNEI. This CDR3 region has 16 residues. V lost 4 bases to trimming and J lost 0 bases, with 10 bases between them.

This clone was counted a few times. This chain uses TRBV7-9 with TRBJ2-5; 7 positions agree with TRBD1. V was pared by 5 bases and J by 10 bases, with 16 bases of the junction left unmatched. Germline CDR1 is SEHNR and CDR2 is FQNEAQ (reference sequence). This CDR3 is 15 amino acids long. The CDR3, as DNA: TGTGCCAGCAGCCCAGAGGGGACAGCCGGAGAAGGCCAGTACTTC. It translates to CASSPEGTAGEGQYF.

This chain links TRBV15 with TRBJ2-2, with 7 bases identical to TRBD2. V was pared by 5 bases and J by 1 base, with 4 bases of the junction left unmatched. CDR3 length: 15 residues. The germline V gene encodes CDR1 LNHNV and CDR2 YYDKDF (reference sequence). The DNA of the CDR3 is TGTGCCACCAGCCCTGGCGGGAGGAACACCGGGGAGCTGTTTTTT. Translation gives CATSPGGRNTGELFF.

This chain connects TRBV9 to TRBJ2-3; 9 bases match TRBD2. This CDR3 has 15 amino acids. Germline trimming cut 0 bases from V and 6 bases from J; bases unmatched to any gene: 5. Per germline, CDR1 SGDLS and CDR2 YYNGEE. CDR3 loop: CASSVEISGGDTQYF. CDR3 DNA sequence: TGTGCCAGCAGCGTAGAGATTAGCGGGGGCGATACGCAGTATTTT.

This clone was picked up one time. The V call is TRBV7-6, the J call TRBJ2-2, with a tentative D call TRBD2 (5 bases). The CDR3 sequence is 13 residues long. CDR1 SGHVS and CDR2 FNYEAQ come from the germline V gene. V lost 1 base, J lost 6 bases, and 6 bases lay in between. CDR3 nucleotide sequence: TGTGCCAGCAGCTTAGGGGGAGCCGGGGAGCTGTTTTTT. Protein product: CASSLGGAGELFF.

The rearrangement joins TRBV11-2 to TRBJ1-1; a possible D gene is TRBD1 (5 bases). Germline CDR1 is SGHAT and CDR2 is FQNNGV. Deletions cut 4 bases from V and 1 base from J, with 13 bases between. The CDR3 sequence is 15 residues long. The CDR3 sequence is CASSSIRGKNTEAFF. CDR3 bases: TGTGCCAGCAGCTCAATACGGGGGAAGAACACTGAAGCTTTCTTT.

The chain carries TRBV7-2 and TRBJ1-2, with D perhaps matching TRBD1 (5 bases). The germline V gene encodes CDR1 SGHTA and CDR2 FQGNSA. Trimming shortened V by 4 bases and J by 4 bases, and 16 bases separated the two germline ends. The CDR3 sequence is 15 residues long. CDR3 amino acids: CASSSPLTEVYGYTF. CDR3 DNA: TGTGCCAGCAGCTCTCCCTTGACAGAGGTCTATGGCTACACCTTC.

The chain has TRBV28 and TRBJ1-5; D may be TRBD1 (6 bases). CDR1 MDHEN and CDR2 SYDVKM come from the germline V gene. V was shortened by 6 bases and J by 4 bases, with 25 bases between the two germline ends. The CDR3 has 18 amino acids. CDR3 sequence: CASRDLKDRWGTNQPQHF. The CDR3 nucleotides read TGTGCCAGCAGGGACTTAAAGGACCGGTGGGGGACAAATCAGCCCCAGCATTTT. The full variable domain, completed using reference TRBV28 and TRBJ1-5, is DVKVTQSSRYLVKRTGEKVFLECVQDMDHENMFWYRQDPGLGLRLIYFSYDVKMKEKGDIPEGYSVSREKKERFSLILESASTNQTSMYLCASRDLKDRWGTNQPQHFGDGTRLSIL.

The CDR3 loop is CASSPQGGLNTEAFF. In nucleotides, the CDR3 is TGTGCCAGCAGCCCCCAAGGCGGATTGAACACTGAAGCTTTCTTT. The chain is built from TRBV9 and TRBJ1-1; D remains unclear. Germline V CDR1 and CDR2: SGDLS, YYNGEE. V gave up 4 bases and J gave up 0 bases, with 13 bases separating them. This CDR3 has 15 residues.

The rearrangement uses TRBV5-1 and TRBJ1-3; TRBD1 might be the D (6 bases). CDR3 size: 13 residues. Germline V gene data show CDR1 as SGHRS and CDR2 as YFSETQ. The ends were cut back, 4 bases at V and 8 bases at J, with 13 bases in the middle. The CDR3 sequence: CASSREGGDTIYF. In DNA, the CDR3 is TGCGCCAGCAGCCGAGAGGGGGGCGACACCATATATTTT.

This sequence joins TRBV4-2 and TRBJ2-3, with D possibly being TRBD1 (6 bases). V lost 0 bases to trimming and J lost 2 bases, with 12 bases between them. Germline CDR1 is LGHNA and CDR2 is YNFKEQ. The CDR3 totals 16 residues. CDR3 sequence: CASSQDPGQITDTQYF. CDR3 DNA: TGTGCCAGCAGCCAAGATCCCGGACAGATCACAGATACGCAGTATTTT.

This sequence joins TRBV18 and TRBJ1-4; 9 positions match TRBD1. J lost 7 bases, V lost 3 bases, and 6 bases had no gene match. Looked up from germline, CDR1 is KGHSH and CDR2 is LQKENI. The CDR3 is 15 amino acids. CDR3 protein: CASSPRQGGGEKLFF. The CDR3 nucleotides are TGTGCCAGCTCACCGCGACAGGGGGGTGGTGAAAAACTGTTTTTT.

The genes are TRBV5-5 and TRBJ2-1, with D unclear. Trimming pared 0 bases from V and 6 bases from J, leaving 10 bases between. CDR3 length: 14 residues. Per the germline V gene, CDR1 is SGHKS and CDR2 is YYEKEE (reference sequence). CDR3 region: CASSLGLPPNEQFF. The CDR3 DNA reads as TGTGCCAGCAGCTTGGGGCTCCCCCCCAATGAGCAGTTCTTC. Filled out from reference TRBV5-5 and TRBJ2-1, the complete variable domain reads DAGVTQSPTHLIKTRGQQVTLRCSPISGHKSVSWYQQVLGQGPQFIFQYYEKEERGRGNFPDRFSARQFPNYSSELNVNALLLGDSALYLCASSLGLPPNEQFFGPGTRLTVL.

The V gene is TRBV29-1, the J gene TRBJ1-2, with 7 bases aligning to TRBD1. The V gene's germline CDR1 is SQVTM and CDR2 ANQGSEA. The CDR3 loop spans 14 amino acids. V was clipped by 5 bases and J by 3 bases; unmatched bases: 9. The CDR3 loop reads CSVTGARGDYGYTF. The CDR3, as DNA: TGCAGCGTTACAGGGGCACGGGGGGACTATGGCTACACCTTC.

The chain has TRBV5-8 and TRBJ1-6, with a weak D call TRBD1 (5 bases). CDR3 length: 14 amino acids. The V gene's germline CDR1 is SGHTS and CDR2 YDEGEE. V was cut by 5 bases and J by 10 bases, with 16 bases left in between. CDR3 in DNA: TGTGCCAGCAGAATTGAAGGGGAGGGCTCACCCCTCCACTTT. Amino acid sequence: CASRIEGEGSPLHF. The whole variable domain, filled in from reference TRBV5-8 and TRBJ1-6, reads EAGVTQSPTHLIKTRGQQATLRCSPISGHTSVYWYQQALGLGLQFLLWYDEGEERNRGNFPPRFSGRQFPNYSSELNVNALELEDSALYLCASRIEGEGSPLHFGNGTRLTVT.

V is TRBV28 and J is TRBJ2-7, with 7 bases that match TRBD1. Looked up from germline, CDR1 is MDHEN and CDR2 is SYDVKM. Trimming cost V 5 bases and J 2 bases; bases outside gene matches: 3. The CDR3 totals 13 residues. The CDR3 loop is CASSQTGAYEQYV. The CDR3 region has the DNA TGTGCCAGCAGTCAAACAGGGGCCTACGAGCAGTACGTC.

The CDR3 sequence: CASRDGGSDEKLFF. The DNA for the CDR3 is TGTGCCAGCAGGGACGGGGGTTCTGATGAAAAACTGTTTTTT. This rearrangement joins TRBV27 to TRBJ1-4; a possible D gene is TRBD1 (5 bases). This CDR3 contains 14 residues. V shed 6 bases and J shed 6 bases, with 14 bases lying between them. CDR1 and CDR2 from the germline V gene are MNHEY and SMNVEV (reference sequence).

This rearrangement joins TRBV19 to TRBJ1-2; 7 bases match TRBD1. CDR1 is LNHDA and CDR2 is SQIVND in the germline V gene (reference sequence). The CDR3 totals 14 residues. Trimming took 3 bases from V and 3 from J; bases not matched to a gene: 4. CDR3 bases: TGTGCCAGTAGTATCCTAACAGGGGACTATGGCTACACCTTC. Translated, it gives CASSILTGDYGYTF.

This rearrangement joins TRBV6-1 to TRBJ1-5; D unclear. The CDR3 spans 13 residues. Germline CDR1 reads MNHNS; CDR2 reads SASEGT. Trimming took off 0 bases at V and 4 bases at J, with 4 bases between the two ends. The CDR3 region has the DNA TGTGCCAGCAGTGAAGCGCAAAATCAGCCCCAGCATTTT. Protein product: CASSEAQNQPQHF.